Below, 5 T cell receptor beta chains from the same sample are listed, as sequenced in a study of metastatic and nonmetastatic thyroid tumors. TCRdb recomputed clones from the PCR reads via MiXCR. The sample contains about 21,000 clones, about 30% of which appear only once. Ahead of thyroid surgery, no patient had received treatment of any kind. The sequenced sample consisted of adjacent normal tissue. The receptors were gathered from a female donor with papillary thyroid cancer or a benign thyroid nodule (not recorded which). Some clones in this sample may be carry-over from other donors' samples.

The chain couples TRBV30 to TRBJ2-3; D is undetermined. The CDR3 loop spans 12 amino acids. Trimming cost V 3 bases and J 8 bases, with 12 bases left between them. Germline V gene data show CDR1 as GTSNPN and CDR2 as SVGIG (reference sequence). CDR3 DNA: TGTGCCTGGAGCAGCGAGCGCAGTACGCAGTATTTT. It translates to CAWSSERSTQYF.

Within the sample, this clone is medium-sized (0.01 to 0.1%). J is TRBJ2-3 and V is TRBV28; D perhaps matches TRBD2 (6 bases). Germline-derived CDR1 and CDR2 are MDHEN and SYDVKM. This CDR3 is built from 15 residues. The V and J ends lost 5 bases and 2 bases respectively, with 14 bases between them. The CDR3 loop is CASSPPTRHTDTQYF. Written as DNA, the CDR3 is TGTGCCAGCAGTCCCCCGACTAGGCACACAGATACGCAGTATTTT.

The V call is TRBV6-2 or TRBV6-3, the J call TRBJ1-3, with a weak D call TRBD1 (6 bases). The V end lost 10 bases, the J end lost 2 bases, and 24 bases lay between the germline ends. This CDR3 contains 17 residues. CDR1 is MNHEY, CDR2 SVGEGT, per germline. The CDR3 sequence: CANTGSTRQETGNTIYF. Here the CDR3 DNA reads TGTGCCAACACTGGATCTACGAGACAGGAAACTGGAAACACCATATATTTT.

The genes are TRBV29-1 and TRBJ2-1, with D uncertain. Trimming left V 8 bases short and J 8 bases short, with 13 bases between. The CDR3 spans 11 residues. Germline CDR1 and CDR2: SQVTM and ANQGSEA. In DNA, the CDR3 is TGCAGCTTTGTTGATGAGGATGAGCAGTTCTTC. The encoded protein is CSFVDEDEQFF.

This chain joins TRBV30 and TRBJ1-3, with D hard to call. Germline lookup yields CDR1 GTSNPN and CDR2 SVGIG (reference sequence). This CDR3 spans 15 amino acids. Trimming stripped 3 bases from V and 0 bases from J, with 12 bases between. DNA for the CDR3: TGTGCCTGGAGCAGGCAGGCGTTCTCTGGAAACACCATATATTTT. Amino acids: CAWSRQAFSGNTIYF.